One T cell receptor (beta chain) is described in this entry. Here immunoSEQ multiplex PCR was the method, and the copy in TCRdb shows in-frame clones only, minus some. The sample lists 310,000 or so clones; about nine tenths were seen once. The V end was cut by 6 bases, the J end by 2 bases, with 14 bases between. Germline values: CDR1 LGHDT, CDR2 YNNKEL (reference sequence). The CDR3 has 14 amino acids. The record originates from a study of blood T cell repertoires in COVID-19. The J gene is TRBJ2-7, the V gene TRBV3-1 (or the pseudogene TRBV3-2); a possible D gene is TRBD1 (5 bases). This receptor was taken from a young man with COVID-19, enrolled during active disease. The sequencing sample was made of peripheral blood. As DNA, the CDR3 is TGTGCCAGCAGTGCCATTGACAGTACCTACGAGCAGTACTTC. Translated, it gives CASSAIDSTYEQYF.